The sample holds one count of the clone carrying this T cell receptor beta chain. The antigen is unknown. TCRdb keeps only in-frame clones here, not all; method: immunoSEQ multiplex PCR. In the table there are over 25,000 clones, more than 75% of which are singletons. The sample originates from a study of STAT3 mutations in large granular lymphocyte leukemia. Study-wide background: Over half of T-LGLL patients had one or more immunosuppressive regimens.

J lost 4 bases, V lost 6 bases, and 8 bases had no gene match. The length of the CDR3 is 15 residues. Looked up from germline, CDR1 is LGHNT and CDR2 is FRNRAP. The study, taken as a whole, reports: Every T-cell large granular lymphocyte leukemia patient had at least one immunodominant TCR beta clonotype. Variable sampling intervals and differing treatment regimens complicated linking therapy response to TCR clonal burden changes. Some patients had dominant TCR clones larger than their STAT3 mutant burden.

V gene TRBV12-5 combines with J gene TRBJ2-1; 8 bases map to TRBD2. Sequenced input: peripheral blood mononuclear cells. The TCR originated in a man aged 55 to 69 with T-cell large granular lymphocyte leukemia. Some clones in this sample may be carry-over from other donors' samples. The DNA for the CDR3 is TGTGCTAGTGGCCTCGGACTAGCTCTTTACAATGAGCAGTTCTTC. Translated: CASGLGLALYNEQFF.